This TCR beta chain was retrieved from a study of blood T cell repertoires in COVID-19. Across the study: Spain, Italy and the United States supplied samples that represented acute and convalescent COVID-19.

The data were produced by immunoSEQ multiplex PCR, yet TCRdb's version contains in-frame clones alone and is incomplete. Of about 82,000 clones in the sample, around 83% were seen once. Per the germline V gene, CDR1 is SGHNT and CDR2 is YENEEA. Between the trimmed V and J ends, which lost 1 base and 2 bases, there was a span of 18 bases. The CDR3 runs to 17 residues. The rearrangement uses TRBV11-3 and TRBJ2-7; D possibly corresponds to TRBD2 (6 bases). The clonotype was recovered from a woman in her sixties or seventies with acute or convalescent COVID-19. The material sequenced was peripheral blood. CDR3 sequence reads: CASSLGVSAGRTYEQYF. DNA of the CDR3: TGTGCCAGCAGCTTAGGAGTGTCTGCGGGACGGACCTACGAGCAGTACTTC.